This TCR beta chain was captured in a study of T cells after yellow fever vaccination. Study overall: Any fraction with a low cell number was prepared using SMART-Seq v4 Ultra Low Input. Findings and caveats of the study: Weaker overall, the secondary response nonetheless peaked faster (day 5 versus 15).

In regard to this clonotype: Its antigen is as yet unknown.

MiXCR was run by TCRdb on the 5' RACE reads, yielding one entry per CDR3 protein. The sample includes about 500,000 distinct CDR3 sequences, about a sixth seen only once; the top ten take about 18%. CDR3 length: 16 residues. Germline V lookup: CDR1 MNHEY, CDR2 SVGEGT. V trimming: 0 bases; J trimming: 3 bases; junction bases outside the gene matches: 6. The chain joins TRBV6-2 or TRBV6-3 to TRBJ2-7; TRBD1 matches 9 bases. The sequence came from a young man who received the YFV17D yellow fever vaccine. The material sequenced was PBMCs, taken 4 to 5 days after the first yellow fever vaccination. CDR3 nucleotide sequence: TGTGCCAGCAGTTACTCGCCCGGGACAGGGTACTACGAGCAGTACTTC. Protein: CASSYSPGTGYYEQYF.